Below, 18 T cell receptor beta chains from the same sample are listed, as sequenced in a study of control samples from healthy donors and cancer patients. Libraries were prepared by immunoSEQ multiplex PCR; TCRdb keeps only in-frame clonotypes and omits some of them. The sample records about 110,000 clones, approximately 84% being singletons. Sequencing was carried out using blood. These receptor sequences come from a man between 18 and 29 years old in good health.

The J gene is TRBJ1-4, the V gene TRBV5-8, with TRBD1 identical over 8 bases. The CDR3 is 13 residues long. V dropped 0 bases and J dropped 8; count of bases not matched to a gene: 0. The germline V gene encodes CDR1 SGHTS and CDR2 YDEGEE. The CDR3, as DNA: TGTGCCAGCAGCTTGGACAGGGGGGAAAAACTGTTTTTT. Translation: CASSLDRGEKLFF.

This clone was seen only once. The chain combines TRBV13 with TRBJ2-1; 8 bases align to TRBD1. Trimming took 0 bases from V and 4 from J; bases not matched to a gene: 5. The length of the CDR3 is 16 residues. CDR1 is PRHDT and CDR2 is FYEKMQ in the germline V gene (reference sequence). CDR3 sequence reads: CASSLGGQARYNEQFF. In nucleotides, the CDR3 is TGTGCCAGCAGCTTAGGGGGACAGGCCAGGTACAATGAGCAGTTCTTC.

The chain links TRBV12-3 or TRBV12-4 to TRBJ1-5, with D hard to call. V was pared by 1 base and J by 5 bases, with 6 bases between. The CDR3 has 13 residues. CDR3 sequence: CASSLDSHQPQHF. CDR3 coding DNA: TGTGCCAGCAGTTTAGACAGCCATCAGCCCCAGCATTTT.

This rearrangement joins TRBV7-9 to TRBJ2-3; 7 nucleotides match TRBD1. This CDR3 spans 15 amino acids. Per the germline V gene, CDR1 is SEHNR and CDR2 is FQNEAQ (reference sequence). With 4 bases clipped from V and 5 bases from J, the junction kept 9 bases outside the gene matches. CDR3 DNA: TGTGCCAGCAGCTCGATAGGGGGCCCGGGAGATACGCAGTATTTT. Protein: CASSSIGGPGDTQYF.

The chain carries TRBV6-2 or TRBV6-3 and TRBJ2-3; 11 bases are shared with TRBD2. Germline V gene sequence: CDR1 MNHEY, CDR2 SVGEGT. The CDR3 is made up of 17 amino acids. V lost 0 bases to trimming and J lost 2 bases; unmatched junction nucleotides: 4. The CDR3 DNA is TGTGCCAGCAGTTACTCAAGACTAGCGGGGCCCACAGATACGCAGTATTTT. Residues: CASSYSRLAGPTDTQYF.

V is TRBV28 and J is TRBJ1-5, with D perhaps TRBD1 (5 bases). Germline V gene sequence: CDR1 MDHEN, CDR2 SYDVKM. V lost 3 bases and J 4 bases, leaving 13 bases between the germline ends. This CDR3 contains 15 residues. The CDR3 sequence: CASSFSTRGNQPQHF. CDR3 DNA sequence: TGTGCCAGCAGTTTTAGTACGAGGGGAAATCAGCCCCAGCATTTT.

The chain uses TRBV29-1 and TRBJ2-3, with a weak D call TRBD2 (6 bases). The V end was cut by 5 bases, the J end by 1 base, with 25 bases between. CDR1 is SQVTM and CDR2 is ANQGSEA in the germline V gene. The CDR3 contains 18 residues. Here the CDR3 reads CSVNGWVGTYLRTDTQYF. CDR3 nucleotide sequence: TGCAGCGTTAACGGGTGGGTAGGGACTTATCTCCGCACAGATACGCAGTATTTT.

The rearrangement uses TRBV21-1 and TRBJ2-2; the tabulated D call, TRBD1, remains unverified against the DNA. TRBV21-1 has pseudogene status. CDR3 size: 17 residues. Here the CDR3 DNA reads TGTGCCAGCAGCAAGCCCGTTGGGGCAACGAACACCGGGGAGCTGTTTTTT. As protein: CASSKPVGATNTGELFF.

The chain combines TRBV5-6 with TRBJ1-4; possibly TRBD1 for D (5 bases). Trimming shortened V by 0 bases and J by 10 bases, and 13 bases separated the two germline ends. The CDR3 totals 14 residues. The germline V gene has CDR1 SGHDT and CDR2 YYEEEE. The DNA for the CDR3 is TGTGCCAGCAGCTTGGAAGGGGTCGTCGGAAAACTGTTTTTT. This codes for CASSLEGVVGKLFF.

Remarks on this clone: Within the sample, other DNA sequences also encode this same CDR3. The chain joins TRBV9 to TRBJ1-2, with 7 positions matching TRBD1. This CDR3 has 14 amino acids. Unmatched junction bases numbered 7, after V lost 0 bases and J lost 8 bases. From germline, CDR1 is SGDLS and CDR2 YYNGEE. The CDR3 DNA follows: TGTGCCAGCAGCGTAGACGAGGGGGCGGGGGGCTACACCTTC. The encoded protein is CASSVDEGAGGYTF.

The rearrangement joins TRBV7-2 to TRBJ1-1; TRBD1 agrees at 8 bases. The CDR3 consists of 14 residues. Germline V gene sequence: CDR1 SGHTA, CDR2 FQGNSA. Trimming removed 7 bases from V and 1 base from J; junction bases left unmatched: 5. The CDR3 reads CASKSGQGNTEAFF. The CDR3 region has the DNA TGTGCCAGCAAATCTGGACAGGGGAACACTGAAGCTTTCTTT. The complete variable domain, with remaining parts taken from reference TRBV7-2 and TRBJ1-1, reads GAGVSQSPSNKVTEKGKDVELRCDPISGHTALYWYRQSLGQGLEFLIYFQGNSAPDKSGLPSDRFSAERTGGSVSTLTIQRTQQEDSAVYLCASKSGQGNTEAFFGQGTRLTVV.

The chain uses TRBV5-1 and TRBJ2-1; maybe TRBD1 (5 bases). Germline lookup yields CDR1 SGHRS and CDR2 YFSETQ. Trimming stripped 4 bases from V and 10 bases from J, with 12 bases between. The CDR3 sequence is 12 residues long. The CDR3 region has the DNA TGCGCCAGCAGCCTTGGACACTTAGAGCAGTTCTTC. This sequence encodes CASSLGHLEQFF.

The J gene is TRBJ2-2, the V gene TRBV9; D gene unclear. Germline CDR1 reads SGDLS; CDR2 reads YYNGEE. The germline V and J ends were trimmed by 0 bases and 4 bases, with 13 bases remaining between them. This CDR3 has 16 residues. In DNA form, the CDR3 reads TGTGCCAGCAGCGTAGTAGTGGTGTCGGGCACCGGGGAGCTGTTTTTT. This codes for CASSVVVVSGTGELFF.

The rearrangement joins TRBV29-1 to TRBJ2-5; 8 bases map to TRBD1. CDR1 and CDR2 (germline): SQVTM, ANQGSEA. The CDR3 length is 12 residues. With 5 bases clipped from V and 8 bases from J, the junction kept 7 bases outside the gene matches. The CDR3 nucleotides are TGCAGCGTTCCATGGACAGGGAAAACCCAGTACTTC. This gives the protein CSVPWTGKTQYF.

V usage is TRBV2 and J usage is TRBJ2-6; D gene unclear. V lost 6 bases and J 0 bases, leaving 12 bases between the germline ends. This CDR3 has 16 amino acids. From germline, CDR1 is SNHLY and CDR2 FYNNEI. For the CDR3, the DNA is TGTGCCAGCAGGAGTGGACGGTCCTCTGGGGCCAACGTCCTGACTTTC. Its protein product is CASRSGRSSGANVLTF. The full variable domain, completed using reference TRBV2 and TRBJ2-6, is EPEVTQTPSHQVTQMGQEVILRCVPISNHLYFYWYRQILGQKVEFLVSFYNNEISEKSEIFDDQFSVERPDGSNFTLKIRSTKLEDSAMYFCASRSGRSSGANVLTFGAGSRLTVL.

The sample holds one count of this clone. The chain couples TRBV6-2 or TRBV6-3 to TRBJ2-7; no firm D call. Between the trimmed V and J ends, which lost 2 bases and 3 bases, there was a span of 5 bases. Germline V gene lookup returns CDR1 MNHEY and CDR2 SVGEGT. The CDR3 totals 12 residues. The CDR3 reads CASSYDFYEQYF. The CDR3 nucleotides read TGTGCCAGCAGTTACGATTTCTACGAGCAGTACTTC.

V gene TRBV24-1 combines with J gene TRBJ2-1; TRBD2 matches at 13 bases. Germline CDR1 is KGHDR and CDR2 is SFDVKD. Germline trimming cut 3 bases from V and 2 bases from J; bases unmatched to any gene: 3. The CDR3 loop spans 17 amino acids. The CDR3 loop is CATSDPTSGGPYNEQFF. In nucleotides, the CDR3 is TGTGCCACCAGTGATCCGACTAGCGGGGGGCCCTACAATGAGCAGTTCTTC.

The chain carries TRBV5-1 and TRBJ1-5, with D uncertain. The CDR3 sequence is 15 residues long. V was clipped by 0 bases and J by 1 base, with 8 bases between them. CDR1 is SGHRS and CDR2 is YFSETQ in the germline V gene. CDR3 sequence: CASSLDWGSNQPQHF. The CDR3 DNA follows: TGCGCCAGCAGCTTGGATTGGGGAAGCAATCAGCCCCAGCATTTT.